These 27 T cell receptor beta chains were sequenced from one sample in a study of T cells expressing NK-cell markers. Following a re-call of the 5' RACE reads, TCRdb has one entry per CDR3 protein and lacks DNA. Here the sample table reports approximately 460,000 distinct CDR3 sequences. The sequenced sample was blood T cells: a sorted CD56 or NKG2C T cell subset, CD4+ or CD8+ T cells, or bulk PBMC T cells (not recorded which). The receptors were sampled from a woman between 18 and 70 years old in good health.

CDR3 residues: CASSFGGAGEVEQYF. The V and J genes are TRBV5-1 and TRBJ2-7; TCRdb indicates TRBD2, and absent DNA this call remains unverified. Germline lookup yields CDR1 SGHRS and CDR2 YFSETQ. This CDR3 is built from 15 residues.

The CDR3: CASSDATVTEAFF. V usage is TRBV19 and J usage is TRBJ1-1. CDR1 and CDR2 (germline): LNHDA, SQIVND (reference sequence). This CDR3 has 13 amino acids.

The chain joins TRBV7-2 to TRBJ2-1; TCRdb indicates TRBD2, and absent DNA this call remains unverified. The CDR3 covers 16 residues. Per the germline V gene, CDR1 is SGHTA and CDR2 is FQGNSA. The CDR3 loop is CASSGGLAGGSNEQFF.

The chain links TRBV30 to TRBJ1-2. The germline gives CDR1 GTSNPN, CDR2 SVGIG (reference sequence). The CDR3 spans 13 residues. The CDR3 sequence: CAWSRDSGYGYTF.

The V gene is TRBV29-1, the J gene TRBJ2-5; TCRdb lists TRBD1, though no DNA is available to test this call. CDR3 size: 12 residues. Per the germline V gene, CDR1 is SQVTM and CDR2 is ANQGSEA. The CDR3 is CSAGGRQETQYF.

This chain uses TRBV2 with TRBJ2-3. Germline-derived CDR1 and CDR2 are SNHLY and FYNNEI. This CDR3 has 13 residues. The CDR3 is CASKLERERYAVF.

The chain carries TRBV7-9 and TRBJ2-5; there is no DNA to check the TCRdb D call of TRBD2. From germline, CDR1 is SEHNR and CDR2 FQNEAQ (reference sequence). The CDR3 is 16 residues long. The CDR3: CASSPDIAGAQETQYF.

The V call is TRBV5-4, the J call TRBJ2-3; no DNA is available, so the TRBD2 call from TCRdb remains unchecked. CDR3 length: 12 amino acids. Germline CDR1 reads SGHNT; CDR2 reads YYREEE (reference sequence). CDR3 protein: CASSRGGDTQYF.

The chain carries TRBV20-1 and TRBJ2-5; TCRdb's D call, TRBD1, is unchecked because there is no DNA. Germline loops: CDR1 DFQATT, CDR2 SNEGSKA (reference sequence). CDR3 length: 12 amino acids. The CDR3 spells CSARDGGETQYF.

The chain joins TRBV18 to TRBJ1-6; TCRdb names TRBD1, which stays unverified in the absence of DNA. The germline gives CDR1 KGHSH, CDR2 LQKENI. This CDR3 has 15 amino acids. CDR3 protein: CASSPPGQGRSPLHF.

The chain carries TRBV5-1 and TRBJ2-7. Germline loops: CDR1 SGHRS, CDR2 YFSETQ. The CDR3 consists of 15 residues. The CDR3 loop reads CASSFGSGYSYEQYF.

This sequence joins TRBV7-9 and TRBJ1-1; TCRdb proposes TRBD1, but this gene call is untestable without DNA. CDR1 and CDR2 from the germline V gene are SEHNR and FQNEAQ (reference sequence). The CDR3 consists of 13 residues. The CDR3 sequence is CATEGQGDTEAFF.

The CDR3: CSAGDTAYEQYF. This chain joins TRBV29-1 and TRBJ2-7; TCRdb proposes TRBD1, but this gene call is untestable without DNA. Germline assignment: CDR1 SQVTM and CDR2 ANQGSEA. This CDR3 contains 12 residues.

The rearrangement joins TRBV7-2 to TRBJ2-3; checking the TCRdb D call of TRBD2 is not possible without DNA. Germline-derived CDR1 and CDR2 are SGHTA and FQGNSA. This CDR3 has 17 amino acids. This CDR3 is CASSLPGPHSPYDTQYF.

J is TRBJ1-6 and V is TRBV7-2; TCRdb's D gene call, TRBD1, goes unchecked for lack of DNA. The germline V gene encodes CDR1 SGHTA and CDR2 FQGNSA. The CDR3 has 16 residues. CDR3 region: CASSSQPQGAYSPLHF.

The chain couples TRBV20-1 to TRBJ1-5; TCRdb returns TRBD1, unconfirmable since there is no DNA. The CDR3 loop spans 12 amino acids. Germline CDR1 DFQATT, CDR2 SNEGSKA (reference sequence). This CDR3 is CSARTGYQPQHF.

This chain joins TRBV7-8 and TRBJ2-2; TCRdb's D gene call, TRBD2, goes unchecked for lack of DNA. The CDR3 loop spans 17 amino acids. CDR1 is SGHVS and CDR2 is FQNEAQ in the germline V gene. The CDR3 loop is CASTNPLAERDTGELFF. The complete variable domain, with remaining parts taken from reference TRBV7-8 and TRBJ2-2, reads GAGVSQSPRYKVAKRGQDVALRCDPISGHVSLFWYQQALGQGPEFLTYFQNEAQLDKSGLPSDRFFAERPEGSVSTLKIQRTQQEDSAVYLCASTNPLAERDTGELFFGEGSRLTVL.

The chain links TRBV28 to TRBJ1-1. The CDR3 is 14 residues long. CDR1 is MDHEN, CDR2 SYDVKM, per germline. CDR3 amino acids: CASSSPTANTEAFF.

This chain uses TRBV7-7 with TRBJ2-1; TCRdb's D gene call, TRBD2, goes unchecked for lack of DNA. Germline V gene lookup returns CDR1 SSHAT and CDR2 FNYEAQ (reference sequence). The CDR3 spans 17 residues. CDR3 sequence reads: CASSLGEGPSSYNEQFF.

CDR3 amino acids: CASSQGVAGALQETQYF. This chain joins TRBV4-3 and TRBJ2-5; TCRdb gives TRBD2 as the D gene, but with no DNA this cannot be confirmed. The CDR3 has 17 residues. Germline CDR1 LGHNA, CDR2 YSLEER.

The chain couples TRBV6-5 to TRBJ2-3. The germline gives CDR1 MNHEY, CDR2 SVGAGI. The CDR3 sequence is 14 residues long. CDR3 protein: CASSYSKDTDTQYF.

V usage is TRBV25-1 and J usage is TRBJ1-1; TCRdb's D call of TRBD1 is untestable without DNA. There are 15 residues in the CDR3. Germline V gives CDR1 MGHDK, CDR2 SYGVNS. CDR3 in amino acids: CASSELGTQNTEAFF.

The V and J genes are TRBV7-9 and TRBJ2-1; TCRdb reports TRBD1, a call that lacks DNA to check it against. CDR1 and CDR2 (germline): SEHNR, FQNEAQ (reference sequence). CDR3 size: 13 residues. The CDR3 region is CASSSSRGQKQFF.

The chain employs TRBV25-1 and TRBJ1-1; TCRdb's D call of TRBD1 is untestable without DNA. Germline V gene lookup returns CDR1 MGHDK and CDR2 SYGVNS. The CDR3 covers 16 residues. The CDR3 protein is CASSEQTFSPGAEAFF.

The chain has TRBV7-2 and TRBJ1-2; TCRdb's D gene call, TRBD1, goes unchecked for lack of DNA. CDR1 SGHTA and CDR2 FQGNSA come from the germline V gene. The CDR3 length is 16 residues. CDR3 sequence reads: CASSLGGPGTGYGYTF.

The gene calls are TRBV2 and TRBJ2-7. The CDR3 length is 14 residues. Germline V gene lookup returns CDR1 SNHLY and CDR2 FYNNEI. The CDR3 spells CASSGGRTSYEQYF.

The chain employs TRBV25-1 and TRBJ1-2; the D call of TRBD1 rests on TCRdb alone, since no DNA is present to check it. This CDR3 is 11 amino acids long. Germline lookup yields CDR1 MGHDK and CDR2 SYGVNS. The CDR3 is CASSRGKGYTF.